This passage covers 9 T cell receptor beta chains from one sample sequenced in a study of T cells in Graves' hyperthyroidism and ophthalmopathy. From RNA transcripts, TCR beta CDR3 regions were amplified. A set of HTBI primers served as the primers for a first-round RT-PCR of the TCR CDR3. From the multiplex PCR reads, TCRdb called clonotypes with MiXCR, one entry per CDR3 protein. The sample has about 520,000 distinct CDR3 sequences; approximately 25% are singletons. Sequencing input: blood. The receptors were sampled from a woman aged 25 to 39 with Graves' ophthalmopathy.

This clonotype was found a few times. This chain uses TRBV5-1 with TRBJ1-1; D is uncertain. Germline V gene data show CDR1 as SGHRS and CDR2 as YFSETQ. V lost 7 bases, J lost 1 base, and 14 bases lay in between. The CDR3 extends over 14 amino acids. CDR3 sequence reads: CASGERTGNTEAFF. The CDR3 coding sequence is TGCGCCAGCGGGGAACGGACGGGGAACACTGAAGCTTTCTTT.

Many counts were recorded for this clonotype. The rearrangement links TRBV2 to TRBJ1-1; 8 bases are shared with TRBD1. The CDR3 extends over 14 amino acids. Looked up from germline, CDR1 is SNHLY and CDR2 is FYNNEI. Germline trimming cut 4 bases from V and 3 bases from J; bases unmatched to any gene: 4. CDR3 protein: CASSGTGFYTEAFF. CDR3 sequence (DNA): TGTGCCAGCAGTGGGACAGGGTTTTACACTGAAGCTTTCTTT.

This clonotype was observed many times. V gene TRBV6-5 combines with J gene TRBJ1-1; the D is unclear. Germline values: CDR1 MNHEY, CDR2 SVGAGI. The CDR3 has 15 residues. V was shortened by 2 bases and J by 0 bases, with 10 bases between the two germline ends. The CDR3 nucleotides read TGTGCCAGCAGTTACGGAACCAACATGAACACTGAAGCTTTCTTT. This codes for CASSYGTNMNTEAFF.

In the case of this clonotype: This may be a read error: a much more frequent sequence differs by one nucleotide. Given the absence of the conserved phenylalanine or tryptophan at the CDR3 end, a read error is likely. This chain joins TRBV12-3 or TRBV12-4 and TRBJ2-5, with no clear D. Trimming cost V 3 bases and J 0 bases, with 8 bases left between them. There are 14 residues in the CDR3. This CDR3 is CASSFPTDQETQYY. The CDR3 coding sequence is TGTGCCAGCAGTTTTCCCACGGACCAAGAGACCCAGTACTAC.

The chain carries TRBV6-2 or TRBV6-3 and TRBJ1-5; 7 nucleotides match TRBD1. V lost 0 bases to trimming and J lost 0 bases; unmatched junction nucleotides: 8. The CDR3 runs 18 residues. Germline V lookup: CDR1 MNHEY, CDR2 SVGEGT. The CDR3 here is CASSYSPWGQLSNQPQHF. The CDR3 coding sequence is TGTGCCAGCAGTTACTCGCCATGGGGACAGCTTAGCAATCAGCCCCAGCATTTT.

This clonotype was counted ten times or more. The chain uses TRBV11-1 and TRBJ2-7; 9 nucleotides match TRBD1. CDR1 and CDR2 from the germline V gene are SGHAT and FQDESV (reference sequence). CDR3 size: 14 residues. V trimming: 1 base; J trimming: 3 bases; junction bases outside the gene matches: 1. The CDR3: CASSLGQGVYEQYF. In DNA form, the CDR3 reads TGTGCCAGCAGCTTAGGACAGGGGGTCTACGAGCAGTACTTC.

This clonotype was seen many times. The chain joins TRBV6-5 to TRBJ1-3, with TRBD1 matching 9 bases. Germline V gene data show CDR1 as MNHEY and CDR2 as SVGAGI. This CDR3 has 14 residues. Losses at the gene ends were 6 bases for V and 9 bases for J; bases not matched to a gene: 9. The CDR3 reads CASRKTGGSGTIYF. The CDR3 nucleotides are TGTGCCAGCAGAAAGACAGGGGGGTCTGGCACCATATATTTT.

This clonotype was seen many times. CDR3 loop: CASSLDRGGTDTQYF. The CDR3 DNA is TGCGCCAGCAGCTTGGACAGGGGAGGCACAGATACGCAGTATTTT. The J gene is TRBJ2-3, the V gene TRBV5-1; 7 bases align to TRBD1. The CDR3 loop spans 15 amino acids. V shed 0 bases, J shed 1 base, and the junction held 2 bases outside the gene matches. Germline CDR1 and CDR2: SGHRS and YFSETQ.

This clonotype appeared many times. The chain carries TRBV4-3 and TRBJ2-7; D uncertain. The germline V gene has CDR1 LGHNA and CDR2 YSLEER. This CDR3 is 14 amino acids long. V was cut by 0 bases and J by 2 bases, with 8 bases left in between. The CDR3 region has the DNA TGCGCCAGCAGCCAAGAACAGAAAACCTACGAGCAGTACTTC. As protein: CASSQEQKTYEQYF.